One sample yielded the 27 T cell receptor beta chains listed below, sequenced in a study of shared clonotypes between healthy human individuals. Sequenced by immunoSEQ multiplex PCR; TCRdb stores in-frame clones only, minus some. In the table there are about 2.4 million clones, more than 85% of which are singletons. The source material was naive CD4+ T cells from PBMCs. Subset reported: CD45RA+ positively selected. The source of these receptors is a man between 18 and 35 years old in good health. Some clones in this sample may be carry-over from other donors' samples.

The J gene is TRBJ1-3, the V gene TRBV28; D is perhaps TRBD1 (5 bases). The CDR3 has 16 residues. Per the germline V gene, CDR1 is MDHEN and CDR2 is SYDVKM. V lost 5 bases to trimming and J lost 2 bases, with 16 bases between them. Here the CDR3 reads CASSRGRGYPGNTIYF. The DNA of the CDR3 is TGTGCCAGCAGTCGAGGGCGGGGGTATCCTGGAAACACCATATATTTT.

CDR3 amino acids: CATSRDYQPQHF. Here the CDR3 DNA reads TGTGCCACCAGCAGAGATTATCAGCCCCAGCATTTT. The chain joins TRBV15 to TRBJ1-5, with D unresolved. The V gene lost 0 bases and the J gene lost 5 bases, with 2 bases spanning the gap. The CDR3 is made up of 12 amino acids. The germline V gene encodes CDR1 LNHNV and CDR2 YYDKDF (reference sequence).

With respect to this clone: Other nucleotide sequences in the sample specify the same CDR3. The V gene is TRBV5-1, the J gene TRBJ2-7; a weak D match, TRBD1 (6 bases). The V and J ends lost 3 bases and 2 bases respectively, with 12 bases between them. Germline CDR1 is SGHRS and CDR2 is YFSETQ. The CDR3 length is 14 residues. CDR3 DNA: TGCGCCAGCAGCTCCGGGACACCTACCTACGAGCAGTACTTC. Its translation is CASSSGTPTYEQYF.

This clone was found once. The V and J genes are TRBV5-1 and TRBJ2-7; D may be TRBD1 (7 bases). Germline lookup yields CDR1 SGHRS and CDR2 YFSETQ. Between the trimmed V and J ends, which lost 1 base and 2 bases, there was a span of 10 bases. The CDR3 runs 14 residues. CDR3 in amino acids: CASSLIRGAYEQYF. The CDR3, as DNA: TGCGCCAGCAGCTTGATCAGGGGGGCCTACGAGCAGTACTTC.

The chain combines TRBV7-9 with TRBJ2-5, with D tentatively TRBD2 (6 bases). CDR3 size: 15 residues. Deletions cut 5 bases from V and 7 bases from J, with 20 bases between. From germline, CDR1 is SEHNR and CDR2 FQNEAQ (reference sequence). CDR3 sequence: CASSLPGLRMGTQYF. CDR3 nucleotides: TGTGCCAGCAGCCTGCCGGGACTCCGGATGGGGACCCAGTACTTC.

The rearrangement uses TRBV30 and TRBJ2-7; 10 bases line up with TRBD1. This CDR3 has 16 residues. The V segment lost 2 bases and the J segment 3 bases; nucleotides outside the gene matches: 10. Germline CDR1 and CDR2: GTSNPN and SVGIG (reference sequence). The CDR3 bases are TGTGCCTGGAGTAGAATCGGGACAGGGGCTCTCTACGAGCAGTACTTC. Protein: CAWSRIGTGALYEQYF.

In the case of this clone: Within the sample, other DNA sequences also encode this same CDR3. CDR3 sequence: CASSFSGNYGYTF. CDR3 sequence (DNA): TGTGCCAGCAGCTTCTCGGGGAACTATGGCTACACCTTC. The chain links TRBV5-4 to TRBJ1-2; D is undetermined. V gave up 2 bases and J gave up 2 bases, with 7 bases separating them. Germline CDR1 reads SGHNT; CDR2 reads YYREEE (reference sequence). The CDR3 has 13 residues.

This chain uses TRBV4-1 with TRBJ2-6; perhaps TRBD1 as D (5 bases). CDR1 MGHRA and CDR2 YSYEKL come from the germline V gene. The CDR3 has 20 amino acids. V was pared by 1 base and J by 0 bases, with 19 bases between. The CDR3 loop is CASSQVATTWGRSGANVLTF. The CDR3 region has the DNA TGCGCCAGCAGCCAAGTCGCCACGACTTGGGGCCGCTCTGGGGCCAACGTCCTGACTTTC.

J is TRBJ2-5 and V is TRBV4-2, with D tentatively TRBD2 (6 bases). The CDR3 is 13 residues long. CDR1 and CDR2 (germline): LGHNA, YNFKEQ. Trimming left V 6 bases short and J 2 bases short, with 10 bases between. CDR3 in amino acids: CASSLATQETQYF. In nucleotides, the CDR3 is TGTGCCAGCAGTCTAGCGACACAAGAGACCCAGTACTTC.

The count of this clone is one. The gene calls are TRBV9 and TRBJ2-3; 11 bases match TRBD2. The junction had 10 bases not matched to a gene; V was cut back by 0 bases and J by 4 bases. Germline values: CDR1 SGDLS, CDR2 YYNGEE. The CDR3 covers 18 residues. The CDR3 DNA follows: TGTGCCAGCAGCGTAGCCCCGTTGCCTAGCGGGAGGTCAGATACGCAGTATTTT. As protein: CASSVAPLPSGRSDTQYF.

This clone has a single count. This rearrangement joins TRBV28 to TRBJ2-3; possible D gene TRBD2, 5 bases. V lost 7 bases to trimming and J lost 3 bases, with 20 bases between them. Germline CDR1 is MDHEN and CDR2 is SYDVKM. CDR3 size: 16 residues. CDR3 amino acids: CASIFEGGRGTDTQYF. The DNA of the CDR3 is TGTGCCAGCATCTTCGAGGGCGGTAGAGGGACAGATACGCAGTATTTT. Looking up the rest from reference TRBV28 and TRBJ2-3 gives the full variable domain: DVKVTQSSRYLVKRTGEKVFLECVQDMDHENMFWYRQDPGLGLRLIYFSYDVKMKEKGDIPEGYSVSREKKERFSLILESASTNQTSMYLCASIFEGGRGTDTQYFGPGTRLTVL.

Only a few counts were recorded for this clone. One end of the junction does not line up with germline, which may come from a read error. The genes are TRBV2 and TRBJ1-1; TRBD1 matches at 8 bases. Germline assignment: CDR1 SNHLY and CDR2 FYNNEI. The CDR3 length is 13 residues. CDR3 region: CASTKTGVEVWVF. For the CDR3, the DNA is TGTGCCAGCACCAAGACAGGGGTTGAGGTTTGGGTCTTT.

This clone was seen just once. The CDR3 is CASSLVQTNYGYTF. The CDR3 DNA is TGTGCCAGCAGTTTAGTCCAAACAAACTATGGCTACACCTTC. J is TRBJ1-2 and V is TRBV28; D not resolved. The CDR3 consists of 14 residues. Germline CDR1 and CDR2: MDHEN and SYDVKM. The V end was cut by 2 bases, the J end by 2 bases, with 9 bases between.

This clone has a single count. This chain connects TRBV2 to TRBJ2-1; a weak D match, TRBD2 (6 bases). The CDR3 has 16 amino acids. Germline-derived CDR1 and CDR2 are SNHLY and FYNNEI. Deletions cut 2 bases from V and 6 bases from J, with 17 bases between. The CDR3 DNA reads as TGTGCCAGCAGTGAACCGCGACCCGGGAGAGCCAATGAGCAGTTCTTC. It is translated as CASSEPRPGRANEQFF.

Worth noting for this clone: This CDR3 is also generated by other DNA sequences in the sample. This chain uses TRBV5-1 with TRBJ2-2, with D unclear. The V gene lost 1 base and the J gene lost 0 bases, with 4 bases spanning the gap. Germline values: CDR1 SGHRS, CDR2 YFSETQ. The length of the CDR3 is 14 residues. CDR3 in DNA: TGCGCCAGCAGCTTGCTGACGAACACCGGGGAGCTGTTTTTT. Translated, it gives CASSLLTNTGELFF.

The V gene is TRBV29-1, the J gene TRBJ2-1, with D perhaps matching TRBD1 (5 bases). The CDR3 consists of 13 residues. Germline V gene sequence: CDR1 SQVTM, CDR2 ANQGSEA. V lost 3 bases and J lost 1, with 7 bases in between. CDR3 DNA: TGCAGCGTTGAGACAGAATCCTACAATGAGCAGTTCTTC. Translation: CSVETESYNEQFF.

To note about this clone: Other DNA sequences of this sample code for an identical CDR3. V is TRBV15 and J is TRBJ2-2; D gene unclear. Germline values: CDR1 LNHNV, CDR2 YYDKDF (reference sequence). This CDR3 is built from 12 residues. V lost 1 base to trimming and J lost 6 bases, with 3 bases between them. CDR3: CATSRVAGELFF. The CDR3 DNA follows: TGTGCCACCAGCAGAGTTGCCGGGGAGCTGTTTTTT.

This clone was counted a few times. The chain uses TRBV7-3 and TRBJ2-7; no firm D call. Trimming took off 3 bases at V and 5 bases at J, with 11 bases between the two ends. Germline CDR1 and CDR2: SGHTA and FQGTGA. The CDR3 runs to 13 residues. Here the CDR3 DNA reads TGTGCCAGCAGCTTGATTACCAGGCACGAGCAGTACTTC. It is translated as CASSLITRHEQYF.

The J gene is TRBJ2-3, the V gene TRBV5-4; the D call may be TRBD1 or TRBD2 (6 bases each). The CDR3 runs 16 residues. Germline CDR1 SGHNT, CDR2 YYREEE (reference sequence). Trimming stripped 1 base from V and 2 bases from J, with 14 bases between. DNA for the CDR3: TGTGCCAGCAGCTTGAGGGTAGGGGGGCCCACAGATACGCAGTATTTT. The encoded protein is CASSLRVGGPTDTQYF.

The chain couples TRBV6-5 to TRBJ1-6, with D perhaps TRBD1 (6 bases). Trimming stripped 4 bases from V and 16 bases from J, with 23 bases between. The CDR3 extends over 15 amino acids. Germline V lookup: CDR1 MNHEY, CDR2 SVGAGI. CDR3 nucleotide sequence: TGTGCCAGCAGTTCCGCGGGGGGGGGCGTTGGAGCTCTCCACTTT. Translated: CASSSAGGGVGALHF.

This sequence joins TRBV28 and TRBJ1-2; TRBD1 matches 7 bases. CDR1 MDHEN and CDR2 SYDVKM come from the germline V gene. The CDR3 extends over 14 amino acids. Trimming removed 6 bases from V and 4 bases from J; junction bases left unmatched: 8. The CDR3 bases are TGTGCCAGCAGAACTACCGGGACAGCCTATGGCTACACCTTC. Amino acid sequence: CASRTTGTAYGYTF.

The chain links TRBV6-1 to TRBJ1-5; D is unclear. V lost 6 bases, J lost 6 bases, and 21 bases lay in between. The CDR3 totals 16 residues. CDR1 is MNHNS, CDR2 SASEGT, per germline. The CDR3 reads CASSESGYFTSQPQHF. The CDR3 nucleotides are TGTGCCAGCAGCGAAAGTGGCTATTTCACTAGTCAGCCCCAGCATTTT.

This chain joins TRBV25-1 and TRBJ1-2; D possibly corresponds to TRBD1 (5 bases). This CDR3 has 14 residues. Deletions cut 2 bases from V and 10 bases from J, with 17 bases between. Germline CDR1 is MGHDK and CDR2 is SYGVNS. The CDR3 sequence is CASSEGRDLRIYTF. The CDR3, as DNA: TGTGCCAGCAGTGAAGGCCGGGACCTGCGCATCTACACCTTC.

V usage is TRBV10-1 and J usage is TRBJ2-3, with 8 bases aligning to TRBD2. Germline assignment: CDR1 WNHNN and CDR2 SYGVQD (reference sequence). With V trimmed by 6 bases and J by 5 bases, 4 bases remained unmatched. This CDR3 contains 13 residues. DNA for the CDR3: TGCGCCAGCAGATCCGGGGGGGGAGATACGCAGTATTTT. This gives the protein CASRSGGGDTQYF.

This chain uses TRBV28 with TRBJ2-5; 11 bases are a match to TRBD1. V lost 3 bases to trimming and J lost 5 bases; unmatched junction nucleotides: 11. Per germline, CDR1 MDHEN and CDR2 SYDVKM. The length of the CDR3 is 17 residues. The CDR3 coding sequence is TGTGCCAGCAGTTTTTTTGGGACAGGGGGTTCCCGGGAGACCCAGTACTTC. This translates into CASSFFGTGGSRETQYF.

The J gene is TRBJ2-5, the V gene TRBV21-1; the table calls TRBD1, which could not be checked here. TRBV21-1 is a pseudogene. CDR3 length: 15 residues. The CDR3 here is CASSTNWTGRETQYF. The DNA for the CDR3 is TGTGCCAGCAGCACTAATTGGACAGGGCGGGAGACCCAGTACTTC.

The chain recombines TRBV7-3 with TRBJ2-1; tentatively, D is TRBD1 or TRBD2 (5 bases each). The CDR3 is made up of 15 amino acids. CDR1 is SGHTA, CDR2 FQGTGA, per germline. The V end was cut by 6 bases, the J end by 4 bases, with 16 bases between. The CDR3, as DNA: TGTGCCAGCAGTTCGGGGCCCCTGGGATACAATGAGCAGTTCTTC. This codes for CASSSGPLGYNEQFF. The full variable domain, rest sourced from reference TRBV7-3 and TRBJ2-1, is GAGVSQTPSNKVTEKGKYVELRCDPISGHTALYWYRQSLGQGPEFLIYFQGTGAADDSGLPNDRFFAVRPEGSVSTLKIQRTERGDSAVYLCASSSGPLGYNEQFFGPGTRLTVL.